Below, 30 T cell receptor beta chains from the same sample are listed, as sequenced in a study of T-cell reconstitution after alpha-beta-depleted transplantation in children. The library targeted TCRbeta and was prepared with unique molecular identifiers. TCRdb re-called the PCR reads through MiXCR, storing one row per CDR3 protein. The profile shows approximately 630,000 distinct CDR3 sequences, about 12% of them singletons. Sample: PBMCs, taken before TCRalphabeta/CD19-depleted stem cell transplant. The receptors here all came from a girl aged 2 to 9 with congenital amegakaryocytic thrombocytopenia, due to receive a stem cell transplant.

The chain combines TRBV6-1 with TRBJ1-2; D is perhaps TRBD1 (6 bases). V gave up 6 bases and J gave up 7 bases, with 21 bases separating them. The CDR3 totals 15 residues. Germline V gives CDR1 MNHNS, CDR2 SASEGT. The CDR3 DNA reads as TGTGCCAGCAGCCAAGAGACAGGACCCGTGCGTGGCTACACCTTC. Translated: CASSQETGPVRGYTF.

As to this clonotype: A much larger clone differs from this one at a single base, so this may be a read error. V gene TRBV5-5 combines with J gene TRBJ2-1; D ambiguous. Germline V CDR1 and CDR2: SGHKS, YYEKEE (reference sequence). The CDR3 runs to 14 residues. Trimming removed 5 bases at V and 9 bases at J, with 18 bases between. The CDR3 spells CASSKPRVRCEQFF. The CDR3, as DNA: TGTGCCAGCAGTAAGCCCAGAGTGCGGTGTGAGCAGTTCTTC.

This clonotype was observed a few times. The chain recombines TRBV7-6 with TRBJ2-7; no clear D gene. With 5 bases removed from V and 5 bases from J, the gap between germline ends came to 10 bases. The CDR3 extends over 12 amino acids. CDR1 is SGHVS and CDR2 is FNYEAQ in the germline V gene. This CDR3 is CASSASWNEQYF. In DNA, the CDR3 is TGTGCCAGCAGCGCGAGCTGGAACGAGCAGTACTTC.

This clonotype was observed a handful of times. J is TRBJ2-2 and V is TRBV19; D perhaps matches TRBD1 (5 bases). In germline, CDR1 is LNHDA, CDR2 SQIVND (reference sequence). The CDR3 spans 15 residues. V shed 5 bases and J shed 7 bases, with 17 bases lying between them. This CDR3 is CASSPRTGEVGELFF. The CDR3 nucleotides read TGTGCCAGTAGTCCTAGAACAGGAGAGGTCGGGGAGCTGTTTTTT.

This clonotype was picked up many times. This chain uses TRBV5-1 with TRBJ2-3; D is undetermined. CDR3 length: 15 amino acids. Trimming pared 6 bases from V and 6 bases from J, leaving 20 bases between. Per germline, CDR1 SGHRS and CDR2 YFSETQ. This chain's CDR3 is CASKSADGFTDTQYF. For the CDR3, the DNA is TGCGCCAGCAAGAGTGCGGACGGCTTTACGGATACGCAGTATTTT.

This clonotype was seen at least ten times. In DNA, the CDR3 is TGCAGCGTTGCCCTAGCGGGAGTAGATACGCAGTATTTT. Amino acids: CSVALAGVDTQYF. The chain combines TRBV29-1 with TRBJ2-3; 10 bases line up with TRBD2. The J segment lost 5 bases and the V segment lost 4 bases, leaving 3 bases of the junction unmatched. The germline V gene encodes CDR1 SQVTM and CDR2 ANQGSEA. CDR3 length: 13 residues.

To note about this clonotype: A read error may be the cause here, since a much bigger clone is one base away. The chain links TRBV7-8 to TRBJ2-3; D gene uncertain. The V gene lost 2 bases and the J gene lost 15 bases, with 12 bases spanning the gap. CDR1 and CDR2 (germline): SGHVS, FQNEAQ. This CDR3 is built from 11 residues. CDR3 in DNA: TGTGCCAGCAGCTTAAGCACCGGGCATTATTTT. Protein: CASSLSTGHYF.

This clonotype has a count of ten or more. V usage is TRBV10-1 and J usage is TRBJ2-3; TRBD2 matches at 8 bases. The trim removed 1 base at V and 4 bases at J, leaving 4 bases unmatched. Germline V gene data show CDR1 as WNHNN and CDR2 as SYGVQD (reference sequence). This CDR3 is 15 amino acids long. The CDR3 DNA sequence: TGCGCCAGCAGTGAGTACCAGCGGGAGCCAGATACGCAGTATTTT. Its translation: CASSEYQREPDTQYF.

This chain connects TRBV7-2 to TRBJ2-3; possibly TRBD1 or TRBD2 for D (5 bases each). Per germline, CDR1 SGHTA and CDR2 FQGNSA. Trimming left V 0 bases short and J 6 bases short, with 22 bases between. The CDR3 extends over 18 amino acids. The CDR3 coding sequence is TGTGCCAGCAGCTTAGCGGCCGGGGCCACAGACGTTTGGGATACGCAGTATTTT. As protein: CASSLAAGATDVWDTQYF.

The chain employs TRBV14 and TRBJ2-3, with TRBD1 matching over 10 bases. V trimming: 4 bases; J trimming: 6 bases; junction bases outside the gene matches: 7. This CDR3 spans 15 amino acids. The germline CDR1 and CDR2 sequences are SGHDN and FVKESK. CDR3 amino acids: CASSLRTGGMDTQYF. CDR3 DNA: TGTGCCAGCAGCCTCAGGACAGGGGGTATGGATACGCAGTATTTT.

V is TRBV20-1 and J is TRBJ2-1; D unclear. Looked up from germline, CDR1 is DFQATT and CDR2 is SNEGSKA (reference sequence). The length of the CDR3 is 14 residues. V lost 1 base and J 4 bases, leaving 11 bases between the germline ends. The CDR3 sequence is CSARVTIPYNEQFF. As DNA, the CDR3 is TGCAGTGCTAGAGTAACCATACCGTACAATGAGCAGTTCTTC.

This clonotype has only a few counts. The rearrangement uses TRBV5-1 and TRBJ2-7; TRBD1 agrees at 7 bases. Germline loops: CDR1 SGHRS, CDR2 YFSETQ. The J segment lost 3 bases and the V segment lost 3 bases, leaving 9 bases of the junction unmatched. This CDR3 has 15 residues. The CDR3 reads CASSSWTGENYEQYF. CDR3 DNA sequence: TGCGCCAGCAGCTCGTGGACAGGAGAGAACTACGAGCAGTACTTC. Based on the CDR3 plus reference TRBV5-1 and TRBJ2-7, the full variable domain is KAGVTQTPRYLIKTRGQQVTLSCSPISGHRSVSWYQQTPGQGLQFLFEYFSETQRNKGNFPGRFSGRQFSNSRSEMNVSTLELGDSALYLCASSSWTGENYEQYFGPGTRLTVT.

This clonotype was recorded many times. V usage is TRBV20-1 and J usage is TRBJ2-6; maybe TRBD1 (5 bases). Deletions cut 0 bases from V and 4 bases from J, with 13 bases between. This CDR3 contains 16 residues. Germline values: CDR1 DFQATT, CDR2 SNEGSKA (reference sequence). The CDR3 sequence: CSARDPSGSGANVLTF. CDR3 DNA: TGCAGTGCTAGAGATCCTTCAGGGTCAGGGGCCAACGTCCTGACTTTC.

This clonotype occurred many times. This chain uses TRBV15 with TRBJ2-1; D assignment may be TRBD1 or TRBD2 (5 bases each). V was pared by 8 bases and J by 0 bases, with 20 bases between. CDR3 size: 17 residues. Germline lookup yields CDR1 LNHNV and CDR2 YYDKDF (reference sequence). As DNA, the CDR3 is TGTGCCACCGGCCGGACCAGGGAGCGGAGCTCCTACAATGAGCAGTTCTTC. It encodes CATGRTRERSSYNEQFF.

This clonotype was counted many times. V is TRBV20-1 and J is TRBJ2-6; 11 bases match TRBD2. Germline V gene sequence: CDR1 DFQATT, CDR2 SNEGSKA (reference sequence). Trimming removed 3 bases from V and 2 bases from J; junction bases left unmatched: 3. The CDR3 extends over 16 amino acids. This CDR3 is CSARTSGVAGANVLTF. The CDR3 DNA reads TGCAGTGCTAGGACTAGCGGGGTGGCTGGGGCCAACGTCCTGACTTTC.

The sample holds many counts of this clonotype. The V and J genes are TRBV12-3 or TRBV12-4 and TRBJ2-1, with unresolved D. This CDR3 has 13 amino acids. Trimming removed 6 bases at V and 4 bases at J, with 10 bases between. The CDR3 is CASRPPAYNEQFF. As DNA, the CDR3 is TGTGCCAGCAGACCTCCGGCTTACAATGAGCAGTTCTTC.

Only a few counts were recorded for this clonotype. The chain has TRBV28 and TRBJ1-2; 9 bases are shared with TRBD1. The CDR3 is 13 residues long. The ends lost 6 bases at V and 8 bases at J; junction bases unmatched: 7. CDR1 MDHEN and CDR2 SYDVKM come from the germline V gene. The CDR3 here is CASRLTGGGGYTF. The DNA of the CDR3 is TGTGCCAGCAGACTCACAGGGGGCGGCGGCTACACCTTC.

This clonotype was counted only a few times. V usage is TRBV28 and J usage is TRBJ1-2; D possibly corresponds to TRBD1 (5 bases). Trimming pared 2 bases from V and 3 bases from J, leaving 10 bases between. The CDR3 is 14 residues long. Germline CDR1 is MDHEN and CDR2 is SYDVKM. CDR3 DNA: TGTGCCAGCAGTTTAACGGGACTCTACTATGGCTACACCTTC. It translates to CASSLTGLYYGYTF.

Comment on this clonotype: A read error may be the cause here, since a much bigger clone is one base away. The conserved phenylalanine or tryptophan is not found at the CDR3 terminus, so this likely reflects a read error. The CDR3 region is CSACLRDCAEQFL. The CDR3 DNA reads TGCAGTGCATGTTTGCGGGATTGTGCTGAGCAGTTCTTG. The chain is built from TRBV20-1 and TRBJ2-1; tentatively, D is TRBD2 (6 bases). This CDR3 has 13 amino acids. Trimming shortened V by 6 bases and J by 9 bases, and 18 bases separated the two germline ends. Germline V gene lookup returns CDR1 DFQATT and CDR2 SNEGSKA (reference sequence).

This clonotype was detected ten times or more. The rearrangement links TRBV20-1 to TRBJ2-7; TRBD1 aligns across 9 bases. This CDR3 region has 12 residues. Germline CDR1 reads DFQATT; CDR2 reads SNEGSKA (reference sequence). The ends lost 0 bases at V and 6 bases at J; junction bases unmatched: 0. This CDR3 reads CSAREQGAEQYF. CDR3 in DNA: TGCAGTGCTAGAGAACAGGGGGCCGAGCAGTACTTC.

The sample holds many counts of this clonotype. V is TRBV5-1 and J is TRBJ2-2; no reliable D call. The V end was cut by 0 bases, the J end by 0 bases, with 9 bases between. CDR3 length equals 16 residues. Germline V lookup: CDR1 SGHRS, CDR2 YFSETQ. The CDR3 region has the DNA TGCGCCAGCAGCTTGGACCGTTCCGCGAACACCGGGGAGCTGTTTTTT. It encodes CASSLDRSANTGELFF.

The chain has TRBV25-1 and TRBJ1-1, with TRBD1 as a possible D gene (6 bases). Trimming shortened V by 1 base and J by 8 bases, and 11 bases separated the two germline ends. From germline, CDR1 is MGHDK and CDR2 SYGVNS. CDR3 length: 13 amino acids. The CDR3 protein is CASSESKGGEAFF. CDR3 in DNA: TGTGCCAGCAGTGAATCTAAGGGGGGGGAAGCTTTCTTT.

In this sample, this clonotype turned up many times. The rearrangement joins TRBV12-3 or TRBV12-4 to TRBJ2-1; D may be TRBD2 (6 bases). Deletions cut 7 bases from V and 8 bases from J, with 9 bases between. The CDR3 loop spans 11 amino acids. The CDR3 DNA follows: TGTGCCAGCAAACGCGGGGATGAGCAGTTCTTC. This gives the protein CASKRGDEQFF.

In this sample, this clonotype turned up a few times. The chain links TRBV20-1 to TRBJ2-7; TRBD2 matches at 13 bases. The CDR3 has 16 residues. Unmatched junction bases numbered 9, after V lost 2 bases and J lost 5 bases. The V gene's germline CDR1 is DFQATT and CDR2 SNEGSKA (reference sequence). The CDR3 DNA follows: TGCAGTGCTAGAATGATCAGGACTAGCGGGAGAAACGAGCAGTACTTC. Its translation: CSARMIRTSGRNEQYF.

This clonotype has a count of ten or more. The rearrangement links TRBV20-1 to TRBJ2-1; TRBD2 matches 11 bases. Germline CDR1 DFQATT, CDR2 SNEGSKA (reference sequence). The CDR3 runs 19 residues. J was trimmed by 0 bases and V by 5 bases; bases with no gene match: 15. The CDR3 sequence is CSAFPPLLAGALSYNEQFF. The CDR3 DNA reads TGCAGTGCTTTTCCCCCCCTACTAGCGGGAGCCCTCTCCTACAATGAGCAGTTCTTC.

This clonotype has at least ten counts. The V call is TRBV6-1, the J call TRBJ2-3; D is possibly TRBD1 (6 bases). Looked up from germline, CDR1 is MNHNS and CDR2 is SASEGT. CDR3 length: 13 residues. V was shortened by 10 bases and J by 4 bases, with 15 bases between the two germline ends. The CDR3 region is CATKGVDSDTQYF. The CDR3 nucleotides are TGTGCCACCAAGGGGGTAGACTCAGATACGCAGTATTTT.

This chain uses TRBV21-1 with TRBJ1-5. TRBV21-1 is termed a pseudogene. The CDR3 is made up of 16 amino acids. The CDR3 loop is CASTPTGRVHNQPQHF. DNA of the CDR3: TGTGCCAGCACTCCGACAGGGAGGGTCCACAATCAGCCCCAGCATTTT.

This clonotype was found many times. This chain uses TRBV4-1 with TRBJ1-1, with D perhaps matching TRBD1 (6 bases). CDR3 length equals 15 residues. Trimming stripped 5 bases from V and 5 bases from J, with 18 bases between. From germline, CDR1 is MGHRA and CDR2 YSYEKL. In DNA form, the CDR3 reads TGCGCCAGCAGCACCCCCGGGGGCCCGAGAACTGAAGCTTTCTTT. It is translated as CASSTPGGPRTEAFF.

This clonotype was counted only a few times. This chain connects TRBV28 to TRBJ2-5; D is undetermined. The CDR3 loop spans 14 amino acids. Between the trimmed V and J ends, which lost 5 bases and 2 bases, there was a span of 12 bases. CDR1 is MDHEN, CDR2 SYDVKM, per germline. The CDR3: CASSTTAIQETQYF. CDR3 DNA: TGTGCCAGCAGTACTACAGCGATACAAGAGACCCAGTACTTC.

This clonotype was recorded many times. The V gene is TRBV29-1, the J gene TRBJ1-1; no definite D call. Trimming cost V 5 bases and J 4 bases, with 14 bases left between them. Germline V lookup: CDR1 SQVTM, CDR2 ANQGSEA. The CDR3 contains 13 residues. The CDR3 sequence: CSVFRAVGTEAFF. The DNA of the CDR3 is TGCAGCGTTTTTCGGGCAGTGGGCACTGAAGCTTTCTTT.